The rows below give T cell receptor beta chains drawn from one sample of a study of T cells expressing NK-cell markers. Each CDR3 protein gets one entry in TCRdb, which reprocessed the 5' RACE reads and gives no DNA. The ten most abundant clones cover 20% of a sample with about 190,000 distinct CDR3 sequences. The source material was blood T cells: a sorted CD56 or NKG2C T cell subset, CD4+ or CD8+ T cells, or bulk PBMC T cells (not recorded which). The receptors come from a man aged 18-75 years in good health. Each CDR3 is given with its conserved first and last residue.

>TRBV11-2|TRBJ2-1
CASSLVEVAGFNEQFF
>TRBV6-1|TRBJ2-7
CASSPGTGRAYEQYF
>TRBV27|TRBJ1-1
CASRPSGGRAEAFF
>TRBV2|TRBJ2-7
CASIQDPLAGVYEQYF
>TRBV29-1|TRBJ2-3
CSVEEAGGLWDTQYF
>TRBV6-1|TRBJ1-6
CASSEYPIPSNSGPPLHF
>TRBV7-9|TRBJ1-3
CASSSTGENTIYF
>TRBV11-2|TRBJ2-7
CASSLFSSGSYEQYF
>TRBV15|TRBJ1-5
CATSPGGEIGQPQHF
>TRBV25-1|TRBJ2-5
CASSEWGAQETQYF
>TRBV15|TRBJ2-2
CATSRFGGLNTGELFF
>TRBV2|TRBJ1-5
CASSETGGWQPQHF
>TRBV6-5|TRBJ2-7
CASSYAGGDYEQYF
>TRBV3-1|TRBJ2-4
CASSPGLAGVGKNIQYF
>TRBV4-2|TRBJ2-7
CASSHQRRSYEQYF
>TRBV7-8|TRBJ1-2
CASSQLLDNGDGYTF
>TRBV11-2|TRBJ2-3
CASSAPGQGIDTQYF
>TRBV24-1|TRBJ2-1
CATRGLADNNEQFF
>TRBV28|TRBJ2-1
CASSPPGLAEEQFF
>TRBV4-1|TRBJ2-1
CASSQYRDSPRNEQFF
>TRBV27|TRBJ1-2
CATRDRGNYGYTF
>TRBV28|TRBJ1-5
CASSLPDSSNQPQHF
>TRBV7-2|TRBJ2-5
CASSPGGGLVSRETQYF
>TRBV7-6|TRBJ2-7
CASGRGGRALEQYF